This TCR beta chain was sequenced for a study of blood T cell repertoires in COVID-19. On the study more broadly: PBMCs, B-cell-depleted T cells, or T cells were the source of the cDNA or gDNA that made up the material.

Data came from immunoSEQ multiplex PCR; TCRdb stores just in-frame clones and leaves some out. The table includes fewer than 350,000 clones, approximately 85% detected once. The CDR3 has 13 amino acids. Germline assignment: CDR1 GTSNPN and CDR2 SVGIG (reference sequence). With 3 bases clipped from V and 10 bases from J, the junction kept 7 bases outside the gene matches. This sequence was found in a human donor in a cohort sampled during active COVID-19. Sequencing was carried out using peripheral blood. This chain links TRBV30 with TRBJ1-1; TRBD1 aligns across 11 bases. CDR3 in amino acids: CAWRGDRGNGAFF. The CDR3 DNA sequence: TGTGCCTGGAGGGGGGACAGGGGGAACGGAGCTTTCTTT. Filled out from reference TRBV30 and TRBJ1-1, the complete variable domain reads SQTIHQWPATLVQPVGSPLSLECTVEGTSNPNLYWYRQAAGRGLQLLFYSVGIGQISSEVPQNLSASRPQDRQFILSSKKLLLSDSGFYLCAWRGDRGNGAFFGQGTRLTVV.